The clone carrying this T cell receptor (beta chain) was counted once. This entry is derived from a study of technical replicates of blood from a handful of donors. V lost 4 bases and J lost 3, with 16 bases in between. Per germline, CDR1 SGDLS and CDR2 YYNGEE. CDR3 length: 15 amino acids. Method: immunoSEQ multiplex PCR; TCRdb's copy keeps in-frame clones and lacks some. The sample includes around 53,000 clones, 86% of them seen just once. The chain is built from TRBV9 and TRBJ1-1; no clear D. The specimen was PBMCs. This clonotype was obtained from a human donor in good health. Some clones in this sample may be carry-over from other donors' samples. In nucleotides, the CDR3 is TGTGCCAGCAGCTCCCCCCCGGGGAGGGACACTGAAGCTTTCTTT. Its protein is CASSSPPGRDTEAFF. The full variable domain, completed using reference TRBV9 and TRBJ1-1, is DSGVTQTPKHLITATGQRVTLRCSPRSGDLSVYWYQQSLDQGLQFLIQYYNGEERAKGNILERFSAQQFPDLHSELNLSSLELGDSALYFCASSSPPGRDTEAFFGQGTRLTVV.